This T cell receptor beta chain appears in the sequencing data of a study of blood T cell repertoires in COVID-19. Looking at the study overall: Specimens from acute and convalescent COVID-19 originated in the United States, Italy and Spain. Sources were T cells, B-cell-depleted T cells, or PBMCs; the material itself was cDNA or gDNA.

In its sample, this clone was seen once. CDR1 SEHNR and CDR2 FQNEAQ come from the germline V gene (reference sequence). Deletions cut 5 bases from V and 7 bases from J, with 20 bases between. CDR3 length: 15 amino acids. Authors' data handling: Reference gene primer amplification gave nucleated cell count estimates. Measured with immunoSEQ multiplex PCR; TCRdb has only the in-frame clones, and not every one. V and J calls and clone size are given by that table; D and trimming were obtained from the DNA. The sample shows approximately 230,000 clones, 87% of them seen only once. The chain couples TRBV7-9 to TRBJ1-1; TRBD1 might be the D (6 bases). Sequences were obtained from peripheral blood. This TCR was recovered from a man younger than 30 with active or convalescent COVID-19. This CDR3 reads CASSPPVGGEGEAFF. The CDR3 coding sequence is TGTGCCAGCAGCCCCCCGGTAGGGGGAGAGGGTGAAGCTTTCTTT.